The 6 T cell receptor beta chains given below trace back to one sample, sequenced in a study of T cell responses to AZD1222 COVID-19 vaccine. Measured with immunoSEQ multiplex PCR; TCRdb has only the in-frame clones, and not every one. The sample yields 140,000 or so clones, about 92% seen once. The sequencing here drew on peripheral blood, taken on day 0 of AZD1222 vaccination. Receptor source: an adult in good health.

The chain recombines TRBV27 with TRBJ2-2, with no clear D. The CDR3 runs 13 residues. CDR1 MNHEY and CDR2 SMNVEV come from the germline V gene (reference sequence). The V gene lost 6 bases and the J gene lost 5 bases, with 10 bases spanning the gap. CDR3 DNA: TGTGCCAGCAGCCGGCAGTTGACCGGGGAGCTGTTTTTT. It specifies CASSRQLTGELFF.

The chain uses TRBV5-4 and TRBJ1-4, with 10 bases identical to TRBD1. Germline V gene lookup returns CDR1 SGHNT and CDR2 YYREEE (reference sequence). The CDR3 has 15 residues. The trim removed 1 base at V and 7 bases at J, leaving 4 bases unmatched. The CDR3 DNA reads TGTGCCAGCAGCTTGAGGACAGGGGGACCTGAAAAACTGTTTTTT. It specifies CASSLRTGGPEKLFF.

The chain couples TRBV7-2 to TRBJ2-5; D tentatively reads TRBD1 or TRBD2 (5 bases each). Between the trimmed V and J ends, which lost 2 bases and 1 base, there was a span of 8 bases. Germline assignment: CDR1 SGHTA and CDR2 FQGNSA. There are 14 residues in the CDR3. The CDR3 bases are TGTGCCAGCAGCTTACAGGGAGTCCAAGAGACCCAGTACTTC. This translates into CASSLQGVQETQYF.

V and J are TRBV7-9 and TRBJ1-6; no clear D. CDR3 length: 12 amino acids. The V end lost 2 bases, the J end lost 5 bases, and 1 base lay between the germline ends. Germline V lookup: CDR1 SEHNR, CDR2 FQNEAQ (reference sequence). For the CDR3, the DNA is TGTGCCAGCAGCTTAAATAATTCACCCCTCCACTTT. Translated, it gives CASSLNNSPLHF.

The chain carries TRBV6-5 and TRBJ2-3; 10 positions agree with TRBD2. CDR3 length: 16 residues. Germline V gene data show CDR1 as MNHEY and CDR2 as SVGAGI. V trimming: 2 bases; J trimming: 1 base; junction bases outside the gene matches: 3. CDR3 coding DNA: TGTGCCAGCAGTTACCGTACTAGCGGGGGCACAGATACGCAGTATTTT. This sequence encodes CASSYRTSGGTDTQYF.

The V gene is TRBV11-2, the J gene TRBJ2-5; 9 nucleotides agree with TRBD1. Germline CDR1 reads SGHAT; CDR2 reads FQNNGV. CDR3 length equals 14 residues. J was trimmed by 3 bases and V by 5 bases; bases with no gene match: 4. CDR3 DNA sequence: TGTGCCAGCAGCCCACGGACAGGGGAAGAGACCCAGTACTTC. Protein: CASSPRTGEETQYF.